This T cell receptor beta chain is from a study of metastatic and nonmetastatic thyroid tumors. Study details: Repertoire comparisons spanned blood and tumor or nodule tissue from malignant and benign thyroid patients.

In its sample, this clone was seen many times. From the PCR reads, TCRdb re-called clones with MiXCR. The repertoire holds tens of thousands of clones, around 10% seen once, with approximately 20% in the top ten. Trimming removed 3 bases at V and 0 bases at J, with 6 bases between. Germline lookup yields CDR1 MGHRA and CDR2 YSYEKL. This CDR3 is built from 14 residues. Thyroid surgery had not been preceded by any treatment in any patient. The genes are TRBV4-1 and TRBJ1-5, with a tentative D call TRBD1 (5 bases). This clonotype was sampled from a female donor with papillary thyroid cancer or a benign thyroid nodule (not recorded which). Some clones in this sample may be carry-over from other donors' samples. Material: blood. As DNA, the CDR3 is TGCGCCAGCAGCCACAGGGCTAGCAATCAGCCCCAGCATTTT. Translated, it gives CASSHRASNQPQHF.